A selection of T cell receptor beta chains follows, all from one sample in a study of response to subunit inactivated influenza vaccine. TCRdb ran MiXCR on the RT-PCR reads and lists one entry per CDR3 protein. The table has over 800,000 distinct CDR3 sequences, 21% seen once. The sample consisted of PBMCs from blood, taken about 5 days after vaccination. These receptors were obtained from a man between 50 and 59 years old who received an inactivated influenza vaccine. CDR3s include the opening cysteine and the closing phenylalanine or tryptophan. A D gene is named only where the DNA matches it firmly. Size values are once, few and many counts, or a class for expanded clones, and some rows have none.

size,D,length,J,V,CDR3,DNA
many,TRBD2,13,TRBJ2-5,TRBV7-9,CASSLAGGETQYF,TGTGCCAGCAGTTTAGCGGGAGGAGAGACCCAGTACTTC
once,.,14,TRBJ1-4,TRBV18,CASSHGRNNEKLFF,TGTGCCAGCTCACACGGACGGAATAATGAAAAACTGTTTTTT
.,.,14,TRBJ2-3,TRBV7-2,CASSPLVGRDTQYF,TGTGCCAGCAGCCCTCTCGTGGGGAGGGATACGCAGTATTTT
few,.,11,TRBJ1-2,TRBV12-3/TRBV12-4,CASSLGDPYTF,TGTGCCAGCAGTTTAGGAGACCCCTACACCTTC
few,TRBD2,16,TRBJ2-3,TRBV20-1,CSARKWREGRPDTQYF,TGCAGTGCACGGAAATGGAGGGAGGGCCGTCCAGATACGCAGTATTTT
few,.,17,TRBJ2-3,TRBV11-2,CASSLGGLVREADTQYF,TGTGCCAGCAGCTTAGGGGGGCTGGTCAGAGAGGCAGATACGCAGTATTTT
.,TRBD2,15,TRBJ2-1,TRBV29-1,CSVRLAGGPYNEQFF,TGCAGCGTCAGACTAGCGGGAGGTCCCTACAATGAGCAGTTCTTC
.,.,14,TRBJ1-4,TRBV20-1,CSARKGTTNEKLFF,TGCAGTGCTAGAAAAGGGACAACTAATGAAAAACTGTTTTTT
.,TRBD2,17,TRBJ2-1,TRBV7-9,CASSTSAGTSSNNEQFF,TGTGCCAGCAGCACTTCAGCCGGGACTAGCTCAAACAATGAGCAGTTCTTC
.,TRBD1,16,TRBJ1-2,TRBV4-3,CASSQGPRDRVGGYTF,TGCGCCAGCAGCCAAGGCCCGCGGGACAGGGTTGGTGGCTACACCTTC
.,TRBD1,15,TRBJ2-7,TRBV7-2,CASSGTGGSTYEQYF,TGTGCCAGCAGCGGGACAGGGGGTTCCACCTACGAGCAGTACTTC
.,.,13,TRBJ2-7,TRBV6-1,CASSEVGDYEQYF,TGTGCCAGCAGTGAAGTCGGGGATTACGAGCAGTACTTC
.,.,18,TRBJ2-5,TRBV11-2,CASSLWGPTGRTKETQYF,TGTGCCAGCAGCTTATGGGGGCCCACGGGACGGACTAAAGAGACCCAGTACTTC
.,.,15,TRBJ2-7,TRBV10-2,CASSDHSSRTYEQYF,TGCGCCAGCAGTGACCACAGCTCTCGAACCTACGAGCAGTACTTC
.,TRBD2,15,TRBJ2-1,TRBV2,CASKQTGGAYNEQFF,TGTGCCAGCAAGCAGACGGGAGGAGCCTACAATGAGCAGTTCTTC
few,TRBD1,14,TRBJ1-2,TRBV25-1,CASSVTGDRSGYTF,TGTGCCAGCAGTGTGACAGGGGACCGGTCTGGCTACACCTTC
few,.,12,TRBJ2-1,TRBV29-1,CSVDGLDNEQFF,TGCAGCGTTGACGGACTGGACAATGAGCAGTTCTTC
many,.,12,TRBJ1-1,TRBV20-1,CSAFPGGTEAFF,TGCAGTGCTTTCCCGGGGGGCACTGAAGCTTTCTTT
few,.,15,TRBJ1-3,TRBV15,CATSFDRFSGNTIYF,TGTGCCACCAGCTTCGACCGTTTCTCTGGAAACACCATATATTTT
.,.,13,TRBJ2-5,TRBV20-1,CSARAGSQETQYF,TGCAGTGCTAGAGCGGGTTCCCAAGAGACCCAGTACTTC
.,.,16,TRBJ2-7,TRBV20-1,CSARDLMGRYTYEQYF,TGCAGTGCTAGAGATCTTATGGGGAGGTACACCTACGAGCAGTACTTC
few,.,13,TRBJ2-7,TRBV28,CASSRAGPTEQYF,TGTGCCAGCAGTCGGGCCGGCCCTACCGAGCAGTACTTC
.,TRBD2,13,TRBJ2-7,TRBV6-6,CASTSGGSGEQYF,TGTGCCAGCACCAGCGGGGGGTCGGGCGAGCAGTACTTC
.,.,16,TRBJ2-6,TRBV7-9,CASSLALGTGANVLTF,TGTGCCAGCAGCTTAGCGCTGGGGACTGGGGCCAACGTCCTGACTTTC
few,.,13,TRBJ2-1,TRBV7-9,CASSRRSYNEQFF,TGTGCCAGCAGTCGAAGGTCCTACAATGAGCAGTTCTTC
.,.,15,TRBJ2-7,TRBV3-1,CASSRRGALSYEQYF,TGTGCCAGCAGTCGCCGGGGCGCCCTCTCCTACGAGCAGTACTTC
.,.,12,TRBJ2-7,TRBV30,CAWSVSQIEQYF,TGTGCCTGGAGTGTATCCCAGATCGAGCAGTACTTC